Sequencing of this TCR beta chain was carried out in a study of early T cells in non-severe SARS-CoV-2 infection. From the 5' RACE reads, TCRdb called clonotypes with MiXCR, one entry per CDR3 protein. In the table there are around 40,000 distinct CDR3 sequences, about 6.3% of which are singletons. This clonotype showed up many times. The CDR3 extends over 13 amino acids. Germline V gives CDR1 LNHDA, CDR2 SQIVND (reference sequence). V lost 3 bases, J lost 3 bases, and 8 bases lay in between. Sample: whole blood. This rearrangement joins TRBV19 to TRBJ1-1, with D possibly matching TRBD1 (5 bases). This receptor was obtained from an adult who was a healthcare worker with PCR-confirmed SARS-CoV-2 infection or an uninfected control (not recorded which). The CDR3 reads CASSISRDTEAFF. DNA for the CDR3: TGTGCCAGTAGTATTTCCAGGGACACTGAAGCTTTCTTT.